This T cell receptor (beta chain) was observed in a study of control samples from healthy donors and cancer patients. CDR1 is SQVTM and CDR2 is ANQGSEA in the germline V gene. The V and J ends lost 5 bases and 1 base respectively, with 21 bases between them. The CDR3 consists of 17 residues. Data came from immunoSEQ multiplex PCR; TCRdb stores just in-frame clones and leaves some out. The sample shows about 150,000 clones, around 90% of them seen only once. The clonotype was recovered from a man aged 25-45 years in good health. The sample consisted of blood. The rearrangement uses TRBV29-1 and TRBJ2-4, with a tentative D call TRBD2 (5 bases). Here the CDR3 DNA reads TGCAGCGTTTTAGAGTGGGGAGACGGGTCTGCCAAAAACATTCAGTACTTC. Protein: CSVLEWGDGSAKNIQYF.